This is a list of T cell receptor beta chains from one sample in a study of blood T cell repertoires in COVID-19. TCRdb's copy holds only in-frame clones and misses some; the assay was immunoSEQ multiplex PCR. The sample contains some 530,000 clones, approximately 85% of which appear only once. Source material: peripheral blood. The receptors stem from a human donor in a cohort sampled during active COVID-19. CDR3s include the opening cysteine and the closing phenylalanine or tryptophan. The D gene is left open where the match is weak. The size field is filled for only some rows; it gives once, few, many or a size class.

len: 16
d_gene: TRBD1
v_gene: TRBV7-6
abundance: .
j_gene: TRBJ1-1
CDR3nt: TGTGCCAGCAGCTTGGGGGCCAACAGGGGGAACACTGAAGCTTTCTTT
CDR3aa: CASSLGANRGNTEAFF

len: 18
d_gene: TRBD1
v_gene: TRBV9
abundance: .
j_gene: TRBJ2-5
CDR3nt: TGTGCCAGCAGCGTAGGGGTCGCCGGGGCCAGGGGGCAAGAGACCCAGTACTTC
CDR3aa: CASSVGVAGARGQETQYF

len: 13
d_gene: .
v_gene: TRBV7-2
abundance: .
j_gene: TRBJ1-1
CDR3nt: TGTGCCAGCAGCTCTGTCCCGAACACTGAAGCTTTCTTT
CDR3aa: CASSSVPNTEAFF

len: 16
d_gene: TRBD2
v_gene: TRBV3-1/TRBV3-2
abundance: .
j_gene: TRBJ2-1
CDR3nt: TGTGCCAGCAGCCACCTTCTAGCGGGAGGCTTAGATGAGCAGTTCTTC
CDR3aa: CASSHLLAGGLDEQFF

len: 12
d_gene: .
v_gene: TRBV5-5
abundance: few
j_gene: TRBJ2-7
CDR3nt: TGTGCCAGCAGCCCCACGGGACTTGTTCAGTACTTC
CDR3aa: CASSPTGLVQYF

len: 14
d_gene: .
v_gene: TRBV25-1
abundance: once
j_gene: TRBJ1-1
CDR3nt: TGTGCCAGCAGTGAGTCGCTCAGGGACACTGAAGCTTTCTTT
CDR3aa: CASSESLRDTEAFF

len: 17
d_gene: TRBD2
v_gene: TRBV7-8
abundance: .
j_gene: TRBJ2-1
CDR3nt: TGTGCCAGCAGCTCAGTAATAGCGGGAGGGTGGTACAATGAGCAGTTCTTC
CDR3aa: CASSSVIAGGWYNEQFF

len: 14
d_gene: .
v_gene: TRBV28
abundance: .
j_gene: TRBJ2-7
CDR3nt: TGTGCCAGCAGTTTAGGCAAACCCTCCTACGAGCAGTACTTC
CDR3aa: CASSLGKPSYEQYF

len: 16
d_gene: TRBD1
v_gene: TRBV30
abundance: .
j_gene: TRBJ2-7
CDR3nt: TGTGCCTGTCCTCTCTCCAGGGGGTCGAGCTCCTACGAGCAGTACTTC
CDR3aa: CACPLSRGSSSYEQYF

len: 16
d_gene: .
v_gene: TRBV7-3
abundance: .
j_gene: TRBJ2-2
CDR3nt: TGTGCCAGCAGCTTAGTGACAGTCACGAACACCGGGGAGCTGTTTTTT
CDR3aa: CASSLVTVTNTGELFF

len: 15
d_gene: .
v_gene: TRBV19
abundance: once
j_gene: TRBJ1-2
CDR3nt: TGTGCCAGTACCCCAACGGGGGGCCTCCCCTATGGCTACACCTTC
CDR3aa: CASTPTGGLPYGYTF

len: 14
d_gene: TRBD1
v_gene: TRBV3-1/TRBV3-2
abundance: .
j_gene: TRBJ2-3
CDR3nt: TGTGCCAGCAGCCCTGACAGGGTAAGAGATACGCAGTATTTT
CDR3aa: CASSPDRVRDTQYF

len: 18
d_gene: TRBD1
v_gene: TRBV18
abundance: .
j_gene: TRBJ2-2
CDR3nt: TGTGCCAGCTCACCACCCCTGGGGCAGGGGGCAAACACCGGGGAGCTGTTTTTT
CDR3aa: CASSPPLGQGANTGELFF

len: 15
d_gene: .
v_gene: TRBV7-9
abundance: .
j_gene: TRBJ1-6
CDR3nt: TGTGCCAGCAGCTCGTCGGCGGGGGGTAGTTCACCCCTCCACTTT
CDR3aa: CASSSSAGGSSPLHF

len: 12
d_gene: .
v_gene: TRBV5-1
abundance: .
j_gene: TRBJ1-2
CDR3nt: TGCGCCAGCAGCCTAGTTGGTGGTGGCTACACCTTC
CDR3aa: CASSLVGGGYTF

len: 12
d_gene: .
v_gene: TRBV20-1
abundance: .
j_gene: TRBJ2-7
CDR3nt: TGCAGTGCTAGTTCAGCAGGGGACGAGCAGTACTTC
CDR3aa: CSASSAGDEQYF

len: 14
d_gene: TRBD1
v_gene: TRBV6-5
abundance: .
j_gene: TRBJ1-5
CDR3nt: TGTGCCAGCAGTTTATCAGGGGGCTATCAGCCCCAGCATTTT
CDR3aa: CASSLSGGYQPQHF

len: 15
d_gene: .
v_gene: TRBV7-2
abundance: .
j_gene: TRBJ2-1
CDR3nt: TGTGCCAGCAGCAGTAGCGGTTTAAGGAGGAGGGAGCAGTTCTTC
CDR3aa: CASSSSGLRRREQFF

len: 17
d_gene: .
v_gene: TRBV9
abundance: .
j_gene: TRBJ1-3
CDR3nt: TGTGCCAGCAGCGTCTTGAACAGGGCTACCTCTGGAAACACCATATATTTT
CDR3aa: CASSVLNRATSGNTIYF

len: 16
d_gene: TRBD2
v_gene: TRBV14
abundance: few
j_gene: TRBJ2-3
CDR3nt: TGTGCCAGCAGCCAAGCTCCTAGCGGTTACACAGATACGCAGTATTTT
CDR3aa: CASSQAPSGYTDTQYF

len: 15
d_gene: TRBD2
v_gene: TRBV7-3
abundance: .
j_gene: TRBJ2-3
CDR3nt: TGTGCCAGCAGCTTAGAGGCGGGAGTATCGGATACGCAGTATTTT
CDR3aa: CASSLEAGVSDTQYF

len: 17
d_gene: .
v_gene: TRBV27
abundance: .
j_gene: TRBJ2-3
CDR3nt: TGTGCCAGCAGTTCACTCGGAGCTCCCAAATCGGCAGATACGCAGTATTTT
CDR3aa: CASSSLGAPKSADTQYF

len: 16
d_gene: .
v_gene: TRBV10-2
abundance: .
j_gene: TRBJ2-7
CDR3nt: TGCGCCAGCAGTGTGGGGGTGGGGGACTTTTCCTACGAGCAGTACTTC
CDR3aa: CASSVGVGDFSYEQYF

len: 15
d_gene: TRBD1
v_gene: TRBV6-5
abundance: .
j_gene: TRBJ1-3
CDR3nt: TGTGCCAGCAGTAGGGACAGGGCGGCTGGAAACACCATATATTTT
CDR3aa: CASSRDRAAGNTIYF

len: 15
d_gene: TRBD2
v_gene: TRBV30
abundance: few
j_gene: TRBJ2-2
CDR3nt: TGTGCCTGGAGTGCTGGACACGGGGGGGCCGGGGAGCTGTTTTTT
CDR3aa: CAWSAGHGGAGELFF

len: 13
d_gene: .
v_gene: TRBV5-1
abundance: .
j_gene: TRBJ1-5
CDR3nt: TGCGCCAGCAGCTTGGGAGGAGATCAGCCCCAGCATTTT
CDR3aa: CASSLGGDQPQHF

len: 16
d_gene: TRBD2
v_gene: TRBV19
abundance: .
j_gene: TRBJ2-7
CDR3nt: TGTGCCAGTAGTATTCCGCGGGGGGGTAACATCTACGAGCAGTACTTC
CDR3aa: CASSIPRGGNIYEQYF

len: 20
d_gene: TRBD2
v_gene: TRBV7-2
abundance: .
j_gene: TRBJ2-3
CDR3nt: TGTGCCAGCAGCTTAGCGGTAATCGGTATGGCGGGAGGATTCACAGATACGCAGTATTTT
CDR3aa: CASSLAVIGMAGGFTDTQYF

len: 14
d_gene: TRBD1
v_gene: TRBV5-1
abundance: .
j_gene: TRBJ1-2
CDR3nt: TGCGCCAGCAGCTTAGGGCAGGGGGTAGGTGGCTACACCTTC
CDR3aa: CASSLGQGVGGYTF

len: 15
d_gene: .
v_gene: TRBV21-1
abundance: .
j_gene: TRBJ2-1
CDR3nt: TGTGCCAGCAGCAAAATCCAGCGGGAGTACAATGAGCAGTTCTTC
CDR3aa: CASSKIQREYNEQFF

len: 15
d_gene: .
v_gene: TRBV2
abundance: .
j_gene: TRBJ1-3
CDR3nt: TGTGCCAGCAGTGAAATGAGGCTGCATGGAAACACCATATATTTT
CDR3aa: CASSEMRLHGNTIYF

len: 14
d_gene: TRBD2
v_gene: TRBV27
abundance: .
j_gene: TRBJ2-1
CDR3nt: TGTGCCAGCAGTTTCCTGGGGGGGTCCAATGAGCAGTTCTTC
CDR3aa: CASSFLGGSNEQFF

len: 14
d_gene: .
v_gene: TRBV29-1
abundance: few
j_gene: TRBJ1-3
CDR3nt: TGCAGCGTGTCGCCGCGGGGTACTGGAAACACCATATATTTT
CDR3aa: CSVSPRGTGNTIYF

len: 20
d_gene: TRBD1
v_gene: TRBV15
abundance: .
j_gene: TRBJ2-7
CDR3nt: TGTGCCACCAGCAGAGCGGGCACGGGACAGGGTAATTTCTTCTCCTACGAGCAGTACTTC
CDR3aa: CATSRAGTGQGNFFSYEQYF

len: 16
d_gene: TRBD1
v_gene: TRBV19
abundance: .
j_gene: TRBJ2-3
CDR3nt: TGTGCCAGTAGTGCTAGACAGGGGGCGCTTACAGATACGCAGTATTTT
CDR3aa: CASSARQGALTDTQYF

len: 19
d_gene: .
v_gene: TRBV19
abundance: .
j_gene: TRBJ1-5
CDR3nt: TGTGCCAGTAGTAAGGGTAGGGCAGGGCTTTTACTAAGCAATCAGCCCCAGCATTTT
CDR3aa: CASSKGRAGLLLSNQPQHF

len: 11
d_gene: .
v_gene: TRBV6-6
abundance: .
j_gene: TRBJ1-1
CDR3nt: TGTGCCAGCAGCCCCGACACTGAAGCTTTCTTT
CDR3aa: CASSPDTEAFF

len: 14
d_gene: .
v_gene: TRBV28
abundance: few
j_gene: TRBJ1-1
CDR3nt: TGTGCCAGCAGTTTGGGACTTGGGGACACTGAAGCTTTCTTT
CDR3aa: CASSLGLGDTEAFF

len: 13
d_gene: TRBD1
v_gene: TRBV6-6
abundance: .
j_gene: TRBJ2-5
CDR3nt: TGTGCCAGCAGTTCAGGGGGTGGAGAGACCCAGTACTTC
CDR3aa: CASSSGGGETQYF

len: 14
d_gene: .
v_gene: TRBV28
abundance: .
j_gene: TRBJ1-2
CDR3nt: TGTGCCAGCAGTCTCCCGACAGGACGATGGATCTACACCTTC
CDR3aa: CASSLPTGRWIYTF

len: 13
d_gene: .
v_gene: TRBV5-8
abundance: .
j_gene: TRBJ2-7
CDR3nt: TGTGCCAGCAGCTTGGAACGGGCCTACGAGCAGTACTTC
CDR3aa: CASSLERAYEQYF

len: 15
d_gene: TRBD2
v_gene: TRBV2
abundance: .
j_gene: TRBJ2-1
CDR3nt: TGTGCCAGCAGCTCGACTAGCGGGACCTACAATGAGCAGTTCTTC
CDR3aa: CASSSTSGTYNEQFF

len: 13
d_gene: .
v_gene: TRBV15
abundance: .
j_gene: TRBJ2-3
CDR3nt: TGTGCCACCAGCAGGGCAGTTACAGATACGCAGTATTTT
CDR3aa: CATSRAVTDTQYF

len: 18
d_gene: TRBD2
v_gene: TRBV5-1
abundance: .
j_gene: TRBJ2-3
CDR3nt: TGCGCCAGCAGCCCGCTCACTAGCGGGAGAGGGGGGCAGGATACGCAGTATTTT
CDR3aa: CASSPLTSGRGGQDTQYF

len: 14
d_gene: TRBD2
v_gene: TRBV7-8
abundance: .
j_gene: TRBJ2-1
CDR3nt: TGTGCCAGCTCCCGACTAGCGGGAAGGGATGAGCAGTTCTTC
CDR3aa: CASSRLAGRDEQFF

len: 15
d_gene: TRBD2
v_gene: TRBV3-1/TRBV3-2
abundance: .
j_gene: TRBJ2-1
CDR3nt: TGTGCCAGCAGCCCGATGACTAGCGGGTGGAATGAGCAGTTCTTC
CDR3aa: CASSPMTSGWNEQFF

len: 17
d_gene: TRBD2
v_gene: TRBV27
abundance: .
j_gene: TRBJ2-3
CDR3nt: TGTGCCTTACAGGGACTAGCGGGAGGAATACGCACAGATACGCAGTATTTT
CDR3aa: CALQGLAGGIRTDTQYF

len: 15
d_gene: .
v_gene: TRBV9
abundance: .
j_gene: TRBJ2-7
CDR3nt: TGTGCCAGCAGCGCCCGGGACTTTCCCTCCTACGAGCAGTACTTC
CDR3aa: CASSARDFPSYEQYF

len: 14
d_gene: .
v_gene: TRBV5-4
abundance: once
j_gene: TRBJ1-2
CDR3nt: TGTGCCAGCAGCTTGGAAGACAGTGTCTATGGCTACACCTTC
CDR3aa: CASSLEDSVYGYTF

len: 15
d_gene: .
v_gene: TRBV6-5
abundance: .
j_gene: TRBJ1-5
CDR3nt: TGTGCCAGCAGTCAAACCCAGGGTCCCCGTGTGCCCCAGCATTTT
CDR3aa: CASSQTQGPRVPQHF

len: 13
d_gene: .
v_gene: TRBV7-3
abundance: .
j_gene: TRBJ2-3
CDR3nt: TGTGCCAGCAGCTCTATAATCACAGATACGCAGTATTTT
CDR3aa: CASSSIITDTQYF